The entry below gives a single T cell receptor (beta chain) sequence along with its context. Its antigen is currently unknown. The data were obtained in a study of T cell repertoires in cytomegalovirus infection. There are 16 residues in the CDR3. Germline CDR1 LNHDA, CDR2 SQIVND (reference sequence). The V and J ends lost 3 bases and 5 bases, in that order; junction bases with no gene match: 8. Findings and limits, study-wide: CMV-specific HLA-C-restricted TCR beta clonotypes dominated the ex vivo response.

TCRdb processed the reads anew with MiXCR; each CDR3 protein has one entry. The table includes hundreds of thousands of distinct CDR3 sequences, 33% detected once. Here the sequenced sample was cultured PBMCs, taken from culture after CMV antigen stimulation. V gene TRBV19 combines with J gene TRBJ1-5; 9 bases align to TRBD1. This TCR came from a human donor in good health (CMV status not recorded). Some clones in this sample may be carry-over from other donors' samples. The CDR3 is CASSIYGTGQDQPQHF. As DNA, the CDR3 is TGTGCCAGTAGTATTTATGGGACAGGGCAGGATCAGCCCCAGCATTTT.